This TCR beta chain was sequenced for a study of OX40 agonist ivuxolimab in advanced cancers. Turning to the study itself: As their treatment, patients were administered ivuxolimab, an agonistic anti-OX40 (CD134) antibody.

The V and J ends lost 7 bases and 6 bases respectively, with 12 bases between them. This CDR3 region has 13 residues. Germline V gives CDR1 MDHEN, CDR2 SYDVKM. Individuals having autoimmune disease history or systemic immunosuppression were not enrolled. Blood sampling took place at baseline, cycle 4 day 1, and cycle 7 day 1. Produced via immunoSEQ multiplex PCR; TCRdb's table is partial and in-frame only. This table holds more than 75,000 clones, roughly 91% found once. The rearrangement links TRBV28 to TRBJ1-4, with TRBD1 as a possible D gene (6 bases). Sequences were derived from CD4+ or CD8+ T cells sorted from blood, sampled in a trial of the OX40 agonist ivuxolimab. The receptor was derived from an adult with an advanced solid tumor such as melanoma, head and neck, liver or kidney cancer. CDR3 sequence reads: CASKRGDHEKLFF. The CDR3 nucleotides are TGTGCCAGCAAGAGGGGGGACCATGAAAAACTGTTTTTT.